Presented here are 15 T cell receptor beta chains from one specimen sequenced in a study of T cell repertoires in cytomegalovirus infection. TCRdb used MiXCR to reprocess the reads, holding one entry per CDR3 protein. This table holds 400,000 to 550,000 distinct CDR3 sequences, around 10% found once. The specimen sequenced was PBMCs. Source of these receptors: a human donor in good health (CMV status not recorded). Some clones in this sample may be carry-over from other donors' samples.

The sample holds a few counts of this clonotype. The V and J genes are TRBV20-1 and TRBJ2-1, with D perhaps matching TRBD1 or TRBD2 (5 bases each). V shed 5 bases and J shed 8 bases, with 10 bases lying between them. Germline CDR1 reads DFQATT; CDR2 reads SNEGSKA (reference sequence). The CDR3 is 11 residues long. Here the CDR3 DNA reads TGCAGTGCTGGCGAGGGGCATGAGCAGTTCTTC. As protein: CSAGEGHEQFF.

V and J are TRBV30 and TRBJ2-5; D possibly corresponds to TRBD1 (5 bases). This CDR3 contains 13 residues. CDR1 is GTSNPN, CDR2 SVGIG, per germline (reference sequence). V gave up 0 bases and J gave up 4 bases, with 9 bases separating them. CDR3 nucleotides: TGTGCCTGGAGTGTAAGGACACCAGAGACCCAGTACTTC. The encoded protein is CAWSVRTPETQYF.

This clonotype was observed at least ten times. The chain joins TRBV10-3 to TRBJ2-1, with TRBD2 identical over 12 bases. V lost 5 bases, J lost 8 bases, and 4 bases stayed unmatched. Germline lookup yields CDR1 ENHRY and CDR2 SYGVKD. This CDR3 has 14 residues. CDR3 nucleotide sequence: TGTGCCATCAGTCGACTAGCGGGGGAGGATGAGCAGTTCTTC. Translation: CAISRLAGEDEQFF.

This clonotype was seen ten or more times. The junction does not match germline at one end; this may be a read error. The V and J genes are TRBV20-1 and TRBJ1-2; 8 nucleotides align to TRBD1. Germline V gene data show CDR1 as DFQATT and CDR2 as SNEGSKA (reference sequence). This CDR3 is 17 amino acids long. The CDR3 loop reads CRATTGQGGLGVTGYTF. For the CDR3, the DNA is TGCAGAGCTACGACAGGACAGGGAGGGTTAGGGGTCACTGGCTACACCTTC.

There are a few counts of this clonotype. The rearrangement links TRBV20-1 to TRBJ2-7; TRBD2 aligns across 9 bases. There are 16 residues in the CDR3. V was clipped by 0 bases and J by 6 bases; unmatched bases: 12. Germline V gene sequence: CDR1 DFQATT, CDR2 SNEGSKA (reference sequence). Here the CDR3 DNA reads TGCAGTGCTAGAGACCCCAGAGCGGGGGGCGATGGCGAGCAGTACTTC. Protein sequence: CSARDPRAGGDGEQYF.

This clonotype was seen repeatedly, ten times or more. The CDR3 is CASRRDYNSPLHF. Written as DNA, the CDR3 is TGTGCCAGCAGACGGGACTATAATTCACCCCTCCACTTT. The rearrangement links TRBV27 to TRBJ1-6; D ambiguous. V was shortened by 6 bases and J by 3 bases, with 6 bases between the two germline ends. The germline V gene encodes CDR1 MNHEY and CDR2 SMNVEV (reference sequence). The CDR3 length is 13 residues.

This CDR3 is CSAPQGARETQYF. The CDR3 coding sequence is TGCAGTGCTCCTCAGGGGGCGCGGGAGACCCAGTACTTC. V is TRBV20-1 and J is TRBJ2-5; 8 bases agree with TRBD1. V dropped 5 bases and J dropped 5; count of bases not matched to a gene: 7. Germline assignment: CDR1 DFQATT and CDR2 SNEGSKA (reference sequence). This CDR3 region has 13 residues.

This clonotype was detected ten times or more. The J gene is TRBJ2-3, the V gene TRBV12-3 or TRBV12-4; D perhaps matches TRBD2 (6 bases). Trimming left V 8 bases short and J 0 bases short, with 12 bases between. This CDR3 is 14 amino acids long. The CDR3 DNA is TGTGCCAGCGGGGGAGCGGGTAGCACAGATACGCAGTATTTT. Its translation: CASGGAGSTDTQYF.

This clonotype was recorded many times. The chain recombines TRBV7-8 with TRBJ1-5; tentatively, D is TRBD1 (6 bases). The CDR3 consists of 14 residues. Germline CDR1 SGHVS, CDR2 FQNEAQ. Trimming took 4 bases from V and 6 from J, leaving 13 bases between them. CDR3 DNA: TGTGCCAGCAGCTCGCAGGGGCTCACTCAGCCCCAGCATTTT. This codes for CASSSQGLTQPQHF.

CDR3 sequence (DNA): TGTGCCATCAGTGGGACAGATAACTATGGCTACACCTTC. Its protein is CAISGTDNYGYTF. The rearrangement joins TRBV10-3 to TRBJ1-2, with a weak D call TRBD1 (6 bases). Looked up from germline, CDR1 is ENHRY and CDR2 is SYGVKD. Between the trimmed V and J ends, which lost 4 bases and 1 base, there was a span of 7 bases. The CDR3 runs 13 residues.

A few counts support this clonotype. The chain has TRBV18 and TRBJ1-1; D uncertain. The CDR3 is 13 residues long. Germline lookup yields CDR1 KGHSH and CDR2 LQKENI. Between the trimmed V and J ends, which lost 1 base and 4 bases, there was a span of 7 bases. As DNA, the CDR3 is TGTGCCAGCTCACCACTGGATCGCACTGAAGCTTTCTTT. Its translation is CASSPLDRTEAFF.

The chain carries TRBV9 and TRBJ2-7; TRBD1 matches 7 bases. The J segment lost 4 bases and the V segment lost 0 bases, leaving 4 bases of the junction unmatched. The CDR3 is 14 amino acids. Germline V gives CDR1 SGDLS, CDR2 YYNGEE. Written as DNA, the CDR3 is TGTGCCAGCAGCGTAGGAACAGGGGATTACGAGCAGTACTTC. It codes for CASSVGTGDYEQYF.

The chain combines TRBV20-1 with TRBJ2-5; no reliable D call. There are 14 residues in the CDR3. Trimming removed 2 bases at V and 5 bases at J, with 15 bases between. From germline, CDR1 is DFQATT and CDR2 SNEGSKA (reference sequence). The CDR3: CSARTGQATETQYF. The CDR3, as DNA: TGCAGTGCTAGAACCGGCCAAGCCACGGAGACCCAGTACTTC.

This clonotype was counted at least ten times. The genes are TRBV10-3 and TRBJ2-5, with a weak D call TRBD2 (6 bases). The V gene lost 2 bases and the J gene lost 5 bases, with 9 bases spanning the gap. Germline V gene sequence: CDR1 ENHRY, CDR2 SYGVKD. CDR3 length equals 13 residues. Written as DNA, the CDR3 is TGTGCCATCAGTGAGGGGACTTGGGAGACCCAGTACTTC. This encodes CAISEGTWETQYF.

This clonotype turned up a few times. V usage is TRBV20-1 and J usage is TRBJ1-3; D is undetermined. Between the trimmed V and J ends, which lost 4 bases and 4 bases, there was a span of 11 bases. Germline V gives CDR1 DFQATT, CDR2 SNEGSKA (reference sequence). CDR3 length equals 13 residues. The CDR3 nucleotides read TGCAGTGCTAAAGCCTTATCCGGAAACACCATATATTTT. It yields the protein CSAKALSGNTIYF.